Each of the 11 T cell receptor beta chains below was sequenced from the same sample in a study of early T cells in non-severe SARS-CoV-2 infection. TCRdb called the 5' RACE reads again in MiXCR, with one record for every CDR3 protein. The table includes tens of thousands of distinct CDR3 sequences, roughly 5% detected once. Sequenced material: whole blood. These receptors all come from an adult who was a healthcare worker with PCR-confirmed SARS-CoV-2 infection or an uninfected control (not recorded which).

The table lists this clonotype with many counts. CDR3 sequence (DNA): TGTGCCAGCAGCTTAAGACAGGGGGCCTACCAAGAGACCCAGTACTTC. It yields the protein CASSLRQGAYQETQYF. This sequence joins TRBV7-9 and TRBJ2-5, with TRBD1 matching over 10 bases. CDR1 and CDR2 from the germline V gene are SEHNR and FQNEAQ (reference sequence). This CDR3 comprises 16 residues. After removal of 2 bases from V and 0 bases from J, the junction contained 3 bases not matched to a gene.

This clonotype was picked up a small number of times. The chain is built from TRBV4-1 and TRBJ1-2; D remains ambiguous. The germline V and J ends were trimmed by 4 bases and 8 bases, with 14 bases remaining between them. CDR3 size: 13 residues. Germline V lookup: CDR1 MGHRA, CDR2 YSYEKL. As DNA, the CDR3 is TGCGCCAGCAGCCCCAGTTTTTCGCAAGGCTACACCTTC. The encoded protein is CASSPSFSQGYTF.

This clonotype was observed at least ten times. This chain joins TRBV11-1 and TRBJ2-4; D possibly corresponds to TRBD1 (6 bases). CDR3 size: 15 residues. CDR1 SGHAT and CDR2 FQDESV come from the germline V gene (reference sequence). V lost 5 bases to trimming and J lost 0 bases, with 11 bases between them. The CDR3 nucleotides read TGTGCCAGCAGCCCCCCGGACAGAGCCAAAAACATTCAGTACTTC. Protein sequence: CASSPPDRAKNIQYF.

This clonotype has at least ten counts. The rearrangement joins TRBV27 to TRBJ2-3, with D possibly TRBD1 on 6 matching bases. Germline CDR1 is MNHEY and CDR2 is SMNVEV (reference sequence). V gave up 5 bases and J gave up 5 bases, with 14 bases separating them. The CDR3 sequence is 14 residues long. CDR3 region: CASSQRIGGDTQYF. The CDR3 DNA reads as TGTGCCAGCAGTCAACGAATAGGGGGAGATACGCAGTATTTT.

The table lists this clonotype with a few counts. The rearrangement joins TRBV5-4 to TRBJ2-1; 14 positions agree with TRBD2. CDR1 and CDR2 from the germline V gene are SGHNT and YYREEE (reference sequence). Trimming removed 4 bases from V and 5 bases from J; junction bases left unmatched: 8. This CDR3 region has 17 residues. The CDR3 protein is CASSTGTSGSLNNEQFF. DNA for the CDR3: TGTGCCAGCAGCACCGGGACTAGCGGGAGTCTCAACAATGAGCAGTTCTTC. Variable domain in full (rest from reference TRBV5-4 and TRBJ2-1): ETGVTQSPTHLIKTRGQQVTLRCSSQSGHNTVSWYQQALGQGPQFIFQYYREEENGRGNFPPRFSGLQFPNYSSELNVNALELDDSALYLCASSTGTSGSLNNEQFFGPGTRLTVL.

At least ten counts were recorded for this clonotype. The gene calls are TRBV6-6 and TRBJ1-6; 9 bases line up with TRBD1. The germline V gene encodes CDR1 MNHNY and CDR2 SVGAGI (reference sequence). CDR3 length: 13 residues. The ends lost 11 bases at V and 7 bases at J; junction bases unmatched: 6. CDR3 in DNA: TGTGCCGGGGGGACAGGGTCGAATTCACCCCTCCACTTT. Protein: CAGGTGSNSPLHF.

The chain recombines TRBV28 with TRBJ2-3; D gene uncertain. The germline V and J ends were trimmed by 5 bases and 0 bases, with 15 bases remaining between them. The CDR3 spans 16 residues. Looked up from germline, CDR1 is MDHEN and CDR2 is SYDVKM. The CDR3: CASSPFAVTSTDTQYF. CDR3 nucleotide sequence: TGTGCCAGCAGTCCCTTTGCGGTGACTAGCACAGATACGCAGTATTTT. The complete variable domain, with remaining parts taken from reference TRBV28 and TRBJ2-3, reads DVKVTQSSRYLVKRTGEKVFLECVQDMDHENMFWYRQDPGLGLRLIYFSYDVKMKEKGDIPEGYSVSREKKERFSLILESASTNQTSMYLCASSPFAVTSTDTQYFGPGTRLTVL.

This clonotype was found many times. V usage is TRBV11-2 and J usage is TRBJ2-2; 7 positions agree with TRBD1. The trim removed 4 bases at V and 0 bases at J, leaving 2 bases unmatched. From germline, CDR1 is SGHAT and CDR2 FQNNGV. CDR3 size: 15 residues. The chain's CDR3 is CASSYGTANTGELFF. The CDR3 DNA follows: TGTGCCAGCAGCTACGGGACAGCGAACACCGGGGAGCTGTTTTTT.

The chain couples TRBV7-9 to TRBJ2-1; TRBD2 matches at 11 bases. There are 14 residues in the CDR3. Germline CDR1 reads SEHNR; CDR2 reads FQNEAQ (reference sequence). The J segment lost 8 bases and the V segment lost 5 bases, leaving 5 bases of the junction unmatched. The DNA for the CDR3 is TGTGCCAGCAGCGTTAGCGGGAGGGCCGATGAGCAGTTCTTC. Translation gives CASSVSGRADEQFF.

CDR3 in DNA: TGTGCCAGGCTGTTCCAGGGGCAGAAAGAGACCCAGTACTTC. Protein sequence: CARLFQGQKETQYF. The V and J genes are TRBV7-3 and TRBJ2-5; TRBD1 is a possible D gene (6 bases). From germline, CDR1 is SGHTA and CDR2 FQGTGA. Trimming removed 9 bases at V and 3 bases at J, with 17 bases between. The CDR3 sequence is 14 residues long.

This clonotype showed up many times. The genes are TRBV29-1 and TRBJ2-1; 9 bases match TRBD1. CDR3 size: 15 residues. The V and J ends lost 4 bases and 8 bases, in that order; junction bases with no gene match: 12. The germline V gene has CDR1 SQVTM and CDR2 ANQGSEA. CDR3 sequence reads: CSVGRGQGRGDEQFF. The CDR3 bases are TGCAGCGTTGGAAGGGGACAGGGAAGGGGCGATGAGCAGTTCTTC.